This TCR beta chain is from a study of T-cell reconstitution after alpha-beta-depleted transplantation in children. The TCRbeta library incorporated unique molecular identifiers. TCRdb re-called the PCR reads through MiXCR, storing one row per CDR3 protein. The sample holds roughly 220,000 distinct CDR3 sequences, 9.7% seen once. This CDR3 contains 18 residues. The germline V gene encodes CDR1 SGHTA and CDR2 FQGNSA. V dropped 5 bases and J dropped 5; count of bases not matched to a gene: 13. This clonotype was counted ten times or more. V and J are TRBV7-2 and TRBJ2-2; 11 nucleotides agree with TRBD2. The receptor's source is a human donor who donated a stem cell graft to a child with SCID. The sample here was PBMCs from the stem cell graft donor, taken from the stem cell graft. This chain's CDR3 is CASSQRLAGGPNTGELFF. The CDR3 nucleotides read TGTGCCAGCAGCCAGAGATTAGCGGGGGGGCCTAATACCGGGGAGCTGTTTTTT.